The rows below give T cell receptor beta chains drawn from one sample of a study of neurological immune-mediated disorders. TCRdb used MiXCR to reprocess the 5' RACE reads, holding one entry per CDR3 protein. The sample holds 43,000 or so distinct CDR3 sequences, around an eighth seen once. The sample comprised PBMCs. The receptors shown here come from a man between 25 and 39 years old in good health. The CDR3 runs from the conserved cysteine through the conserved F or W. Each record gives: J gene, D gene, V gene, clone size, CDR3 DNA, CDR3 protein. D genes are given only for firm matches. Where a row states a size, it is once, few, many or the class of an expanded clone; other rows omit it.

j_call: TRBJ2-1; d_call: TRBD2; v_call: TRBV5-1; clone_size: medium-sized; cdr3_nt: TGCGCCAGCAGCTTGGGCCCTAGCGGGACCTACAATGAGCAGTTCTTC; cdr3_aa: CASSLGPSGTYNEQFF
j_call: TRBJ2-3; d_call: TRBD2; v_call: TRBV5-1; clone_size: many; cdr3_nt: TGCGCCAGCCGACCGTTTCAACTAGCGCCTAGCACAGATACGCAGTATTTT; cdr3_aa: CASRPFQLAPSTDTQYF
j_call: TRBJ2-3; d_call: .; v_call: TRBV4-2; clone_size: many; cdr3_nt: TGTGCCAGCAGCCAAGATTGGATCGGTACTAGCACAGATACGCAGTATTTT; cdr3_aa: CASSQDWIGTSTDTQYF
j_call: TRBJ1-1; d_call: .; v_call: TRBV11-2; clone_size: many; cdr3_nt: TGTGCCAGCAGTCGAACAGGGAAGATTGAAGCTTTCTTT; cdr3_aa: CASSRTGKIEAFF
j_call: TRBJ1-4; d_call: .; v_call: TRBV29-1; clone_size: many; cdr3_nt: TGCAGCGTTGCGGGGACGGCAACTAATGAAAAACTGTTTTTT; cdr3_aa: CSVAGTATNEKLFF
j_call: TRBJ2-2; d_call: TRBD2; v_call: TRBV20-1; clone_size: few; cdr3_nt: TGCAGTGCACCGTCGGGCGGGAGGACTAACACCGGGGAGCTGTTTTTT; cdr3_aa: CSAPSGGRTNTGELFF
j_call: TRBJ2-7; d_call: TRBD1; v_call: TRBV3-1; clone_size: .; cdr3_nt: TGTGCCAGCAGCGGGACAGGAGGGGAGCAGTACTTC; cdr3_aa: CASSGTGGEQYF
j_call: TRBJ1-2; d_call: TRBD1; v_call: TRBV29-1; clone_size: many; cdr3_nt: TGCAGCGCCCACAGGGGGCAGGGCTATGGCTACACCTTC; cdr3_aa: CSAHRGQGYGYTF
j_call: TRBJ2-7; d_call: TRBD1; v_call: TRBV20-1; clone_size: many; cdr3_nt: TGCAGTGCCCCACGGGACAGGGGGCTAGCGGGATTGTACGAGCAGTACTTC; cdr3_aa: CSAPRDRGLAGLYEQYF
j_call: TRBJ2-1; d_call: .; v_call: TRBV4-1; clone_size: many; cdr3_nt: TGCGCCAGCAGCTCTGGGGCCAGCGGCGACAATGAGCAGTTCTTC; cdr3_aa: CASSSGASGDNEQFF
j_call: TRBJ2-1; d_call: TRBD2; v_call: TRBV5-1; clone_size: many; cdr3_nt: TGCGCCAGCAGCTTGGGATGGGTAGCGGGGGTCAATGAGCAGTTCTTC; cdr3_aa: CASSLGWVAGVNEQFF
j_call: TRBJ2-1; d_call: TRBD2; v_call: TRBV27; clone_size: many; cdr3_nt: TGTGCCAGCAGTTTACGAATAGGGCCGATAGCGGGAGGGATTGAGCAGTTCTTC; cdr3_aa: CASSLRIGPIAGGIEQFF
j_call: TRBJ1-5; d_call: .; v_call: TRBV5-1; clone_size: many; cdr3_nt: TGCGCCAGCAGCATCGATTCTTTCGGCAATCAGCCCCAGCATTTT; cdr3_aa: CASSIDSFGNQPQHF
j_call: TRBJ2-4; d_call: .; v_call: TRBV15; clone_size: many; cdr3_nt: TGTGCCACCAGCAGAGGAGGGCACGACAAAAACATTCAGTACTTC; cdr3_aa: CATSRGGHDKNIQYF
j_call: TRBJ2-7; d_call: .; v_call: TRBV7-2; clone_size: many; cdr3_nt: TGTGCCAGCAGCCCAGTAACGGGAGCCTTCTACGAGCAGTACTTC; cdr3_aa: CASSPVTGAFYEQYF
j_call: TRBJ2-7; d_call: TRBD2; v_call: TRBV7-8; clone_size: many; cdr3_nt: TGTGCCAGCAGCGGACGGACTAGCGGGAACGAGCAGTACTTC; cdr3_aa: CASSGRTSGNEQYF
j_call: TRBJ2-5; d_call: TRBD1; v_call: TRBV28; clone_size: many; cdr3_nt: TGTGCCAGCAGGGCGGTCACAGGGGGCTACGGGGTCCAAGAGACCCAGTACTTC; cdr3_aa: CASRAVTGGYGVQETQYF